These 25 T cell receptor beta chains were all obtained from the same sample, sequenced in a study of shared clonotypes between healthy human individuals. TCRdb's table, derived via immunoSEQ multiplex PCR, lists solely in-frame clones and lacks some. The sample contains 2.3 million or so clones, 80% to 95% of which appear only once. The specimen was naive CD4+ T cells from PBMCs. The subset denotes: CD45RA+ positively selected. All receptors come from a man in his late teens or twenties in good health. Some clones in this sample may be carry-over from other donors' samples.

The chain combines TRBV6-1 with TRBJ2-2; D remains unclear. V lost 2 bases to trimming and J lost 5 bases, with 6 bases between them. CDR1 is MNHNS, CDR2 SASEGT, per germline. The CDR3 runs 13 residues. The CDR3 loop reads CASSEMLTGELFF. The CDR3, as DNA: TGTGCCAGCAGTGAAATGCTTACCGGGGAGCTGTTTTTT.

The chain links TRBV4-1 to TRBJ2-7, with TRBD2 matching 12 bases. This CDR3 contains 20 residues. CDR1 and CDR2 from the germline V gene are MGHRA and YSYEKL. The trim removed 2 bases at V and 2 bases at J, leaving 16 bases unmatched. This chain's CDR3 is CASSQRDSSGRADRTYEQYF. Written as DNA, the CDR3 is TGCGCCAGCAGCCAACGCGATTCTAGCGGGAGGGCCGATCGCACCTACGAGCAGTACTTC.

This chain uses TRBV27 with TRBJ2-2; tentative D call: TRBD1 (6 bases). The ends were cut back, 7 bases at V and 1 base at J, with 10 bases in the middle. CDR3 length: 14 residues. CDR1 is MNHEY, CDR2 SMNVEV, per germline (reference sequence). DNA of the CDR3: TGTGCCAGCACATGGACAGAGAACACCGGGGAGCTGTTTTTT. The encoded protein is CASTWTENTGELFF.

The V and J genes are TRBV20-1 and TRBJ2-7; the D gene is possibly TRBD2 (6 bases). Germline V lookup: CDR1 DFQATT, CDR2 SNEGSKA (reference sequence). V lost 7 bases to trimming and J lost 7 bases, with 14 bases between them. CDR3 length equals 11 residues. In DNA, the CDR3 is TGCAGTGTGCGGGGCTCGGGGGAGCAGTACTTC. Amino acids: CSVRGSGEQYF.

In DNA, the CDR3 is TGTGCCAGCAGCTTTAATGCCGGGGAGCTGTTTTTT. Its protein is CASSFNAGELFF. The rearrangement joins TRBV7-3 to TRBJ2-2; D not certain. The CDR3 has 12 amino acids. CDR1 and CDR2 from the germline V gene are SGHTA and FQGTGA. V lost 3 bases to trimming and J lost 6 bases, with 5 bases between them.

In nucleotides, the CDR3 is TGTGCCAGCAGCCCCGGGACGGACTACAATGAGCAGTTCTTC. Protein sequence: CASSPGTDYNEQFF. The chain uses TRBV6-6 and TRBJ2-1; D is possibly TRBD1 or TRBD2 (5 bases each). The CDR3 runs 14 residues. Germline V gene lookup returns CDR1 MNHNY and CDR2 SVGAGI (reference sequence). The germline V and J ends were trimmed by 6 bases and 3 bases, with 12 bases remaining between them.

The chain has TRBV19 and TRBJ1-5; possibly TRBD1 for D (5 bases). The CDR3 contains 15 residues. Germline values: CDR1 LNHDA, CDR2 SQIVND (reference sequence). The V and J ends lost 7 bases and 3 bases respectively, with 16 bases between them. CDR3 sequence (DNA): TGTGCCAGTATTCCTTGGGGGGATGTCAATCAGCCCCAGCATTTT. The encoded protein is CASIPWGDVNQPQHF.

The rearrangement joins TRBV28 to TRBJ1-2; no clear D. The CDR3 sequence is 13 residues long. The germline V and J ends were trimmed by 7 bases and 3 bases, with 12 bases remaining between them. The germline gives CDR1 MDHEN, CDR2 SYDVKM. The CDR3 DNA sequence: TGTGCCAGCACCGAATCGCGGGACTATGGCTACACCTTC. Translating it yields CASTESRDYGYTF.

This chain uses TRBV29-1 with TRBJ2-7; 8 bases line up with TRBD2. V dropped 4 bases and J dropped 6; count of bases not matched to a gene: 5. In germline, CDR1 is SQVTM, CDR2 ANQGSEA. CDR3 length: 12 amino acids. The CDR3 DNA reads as TGCAGCGTTGGGGGACTAGAAATCGAGCAGTACTTC. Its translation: CSVGGLEIEQYF.

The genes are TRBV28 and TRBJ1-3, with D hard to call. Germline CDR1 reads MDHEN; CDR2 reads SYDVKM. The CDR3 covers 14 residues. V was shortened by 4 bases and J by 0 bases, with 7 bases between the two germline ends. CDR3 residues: CASSSIPSGNTIYF. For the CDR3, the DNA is TGTGCCAGCAGTTCGATCCCCTCTGGAAACACCATATATTTT.

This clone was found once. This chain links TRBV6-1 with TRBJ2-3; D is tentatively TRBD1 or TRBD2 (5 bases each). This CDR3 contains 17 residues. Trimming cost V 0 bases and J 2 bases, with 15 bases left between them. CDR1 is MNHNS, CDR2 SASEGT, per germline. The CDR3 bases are TGTGCCAGCAGTGAAGCACTGGGACGCACCCTCACAGATACGCAGTATTTT. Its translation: CASSEALGRTLTDTQYF.

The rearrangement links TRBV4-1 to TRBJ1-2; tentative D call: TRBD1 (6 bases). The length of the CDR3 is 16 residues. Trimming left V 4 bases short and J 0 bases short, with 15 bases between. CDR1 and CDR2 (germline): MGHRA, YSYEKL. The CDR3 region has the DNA TGCGCCAGCAGCCCGACGCAGGGGAGCCCTAACTATGGCTACACCTTC. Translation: CASSPTQGSPNYGYTF.

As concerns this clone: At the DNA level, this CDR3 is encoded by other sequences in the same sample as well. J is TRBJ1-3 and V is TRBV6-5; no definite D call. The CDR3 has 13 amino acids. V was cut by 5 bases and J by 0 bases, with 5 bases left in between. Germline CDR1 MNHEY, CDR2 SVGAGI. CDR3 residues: CASSPRSGNTIYF. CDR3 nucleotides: TGTGCCAGCAGTCCTCGCTCTGGAAACACCATATATTTT.

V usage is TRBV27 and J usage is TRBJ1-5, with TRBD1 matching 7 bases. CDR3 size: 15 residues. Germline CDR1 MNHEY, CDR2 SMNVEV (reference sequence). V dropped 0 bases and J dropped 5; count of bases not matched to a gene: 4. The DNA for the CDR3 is TGTGCCAGCAGTTTATCCAGACAGGGAGATCAGCCCCAGCATTTT. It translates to CASSLSRQGDQPQHF.

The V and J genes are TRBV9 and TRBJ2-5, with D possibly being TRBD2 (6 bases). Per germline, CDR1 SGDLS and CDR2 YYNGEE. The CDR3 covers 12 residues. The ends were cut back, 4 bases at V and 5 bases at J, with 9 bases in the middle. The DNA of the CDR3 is TGTGCCAGCAGCCGTAGCGGCGAGACCCAGTACTTC. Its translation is CASSRSGETQYF.

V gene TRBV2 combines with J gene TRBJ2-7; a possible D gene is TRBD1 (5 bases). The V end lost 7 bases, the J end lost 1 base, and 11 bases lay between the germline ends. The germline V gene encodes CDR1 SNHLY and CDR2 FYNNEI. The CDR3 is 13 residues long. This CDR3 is CASTSQGSYEQYF. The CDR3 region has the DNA TGTGCCAGCACCAGTCAGGGTTCCTACGAGCAGTACTTC. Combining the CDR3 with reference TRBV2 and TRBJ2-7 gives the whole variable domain EPEVTQTPSHQVTQMGQEVILRCVPISNHLYFYWYRQILGQKVEFLVSFYNNEISEKSEIFDDQFSVERPDGSNFTLKIRSTKLEDSAMYFCASTSQGSYEQYFGPGTRLTVT.

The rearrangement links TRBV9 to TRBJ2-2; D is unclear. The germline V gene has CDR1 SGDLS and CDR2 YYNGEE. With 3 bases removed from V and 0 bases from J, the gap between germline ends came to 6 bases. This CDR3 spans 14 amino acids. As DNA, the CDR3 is TGTGCCAGCAGCGCAAAAACGAACACCGGGGAGCTGTTTTTT. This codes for CASSAKTNTGELFF.

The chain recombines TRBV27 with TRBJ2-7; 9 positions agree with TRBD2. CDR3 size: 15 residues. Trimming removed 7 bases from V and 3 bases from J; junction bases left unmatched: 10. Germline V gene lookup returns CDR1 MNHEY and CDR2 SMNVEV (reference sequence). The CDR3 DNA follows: TGTGCCAGCACCCTGTCGGCTAGCGGGAACTACGAGCAGTACTTC. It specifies CASTLSASGNYEQYF.

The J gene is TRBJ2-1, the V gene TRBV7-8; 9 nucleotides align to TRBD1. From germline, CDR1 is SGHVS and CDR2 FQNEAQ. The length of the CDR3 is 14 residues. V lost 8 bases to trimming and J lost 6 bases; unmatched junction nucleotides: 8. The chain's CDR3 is CASVRDRVGNEQFF. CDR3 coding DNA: TGTGCCAGCGTCCGGGACAGGGTGGGCAATGAGCAGTTCTTC.

The chain's CDR3 is CASRVGSGGGEQFF. The DNA for the CDR3 is TGTGCCAGCAGGGTCGGGAGCGGAGGCGGGGAGCAGTTCTTC. The rearrangement joins TRBV2 to TRBJ2-1, with a weak D call TRBD2 (6 bases). Germline V gene data show CDR1 as SNHLY and CDR2 as FYNNEI. The V end lost 6 bases, the J end lost 10 bases, and 19 bases lay between the germline ends. The CDR3 has 14 residues.

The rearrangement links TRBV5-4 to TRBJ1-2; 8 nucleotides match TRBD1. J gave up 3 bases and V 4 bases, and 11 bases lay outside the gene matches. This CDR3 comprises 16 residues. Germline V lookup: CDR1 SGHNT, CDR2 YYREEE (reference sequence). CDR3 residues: CASSTAGQGFDYGYTF. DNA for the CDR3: TGTGCCAGCAGCACCGCAGGACAGGGATTTGACTATGGCTACACCTTC.

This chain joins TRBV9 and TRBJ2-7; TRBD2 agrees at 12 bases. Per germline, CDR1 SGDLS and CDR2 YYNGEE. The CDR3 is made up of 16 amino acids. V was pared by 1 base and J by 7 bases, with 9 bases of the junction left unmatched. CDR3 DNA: TGTGCCAGCAGCGTAAAGCCTAGCGGGAGGGCCGAGGAGCAGTACTTC. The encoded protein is CASSVKPSGRAEEQYF.

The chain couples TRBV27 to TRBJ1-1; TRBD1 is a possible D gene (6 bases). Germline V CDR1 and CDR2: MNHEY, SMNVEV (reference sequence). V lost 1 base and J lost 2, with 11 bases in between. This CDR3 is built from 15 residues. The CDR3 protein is CASSLFGTPNTEAFF. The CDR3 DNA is TGTGCCAGCAGTTTATTCGGGACACCTAACACTGAAGCTTTCTTT.

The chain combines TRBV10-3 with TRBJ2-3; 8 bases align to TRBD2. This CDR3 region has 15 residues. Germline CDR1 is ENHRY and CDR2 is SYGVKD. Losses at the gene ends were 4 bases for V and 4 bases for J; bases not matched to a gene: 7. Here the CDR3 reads CAISAAGREADTQYF. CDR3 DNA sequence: TGTGCCATCAGTGCCGCCGGGCGGGAGGCAGATACGCAGTATTTT.

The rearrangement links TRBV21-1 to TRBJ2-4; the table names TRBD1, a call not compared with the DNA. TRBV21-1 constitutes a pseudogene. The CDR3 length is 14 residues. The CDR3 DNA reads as TGTGCCAGCAGGGGAAGGGGCTCCAAAAACATTCAGTACTTC. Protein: CASRGRGSKNIQYF.